The entry that follows covers one T cell receptor beta chain sequence. The source of the sample is a study of blood T cell repertoires in COVID-19. The wider study: Samples taken during acute and convalescent COVID-19 were collected in the United States, Italy and Spain. PBMCs, B-cell-depleted T cells, or T cells provided the cDNA or gDNA that made up the material.

In the original processing: Reference gene primers were amplified, and this amplification served to estimate nucleated cell counts. Sequencing used immunoSEQ multiplex PCR; TCRdb keeps in-frame clones, though not all of them. V, J and clone size were drawn from that table, and D and trimming were deduced from the DNA. The sample has 95,000 to 130,000 clones, roughly 85% seen once; the top ten hold approximately 2.3%. V dropped 0 bases and J dropped 4; count of bases not matched to a gene: 11. The germline CDR1 and CDR2 sequences are LGHDT and YNNKEL (reference sequence). CDR3 length equals 18 residues.

This clonotype was obtained from a man under 40 with acute or convalescent COVID-19. The sequencing input was peripheral blood. V and J are TRBV3-1 (or the pseudogene TRBV3-2) and TRBJ2-1; 8 nucleotides match TRBD1. Here the CDR3 DNA reads TGTGCCAGCAGCCAAGACGGGCAGGGGGCGACGAAATACAATGAGCAGTTCTTC. Residues: CASSQDGQGATKYNEQFF.